Listed below are T cell receptor beta chains from one sample, sequenced in a study of cytomegalovirus exposure and HLA in healthy donors. The repertoire was sequenced with immunoSEQ multiplex PCR; TCRdb's copy has only in-frame clones and lacks some. The table has about 120,000 clones, 74% seen once; the top ten hold 2% to 2.5%. Sequenced sample: PBMCs. Every receptor here comes from a human donor in good health. Each CDR3 is given with its conserved first and last residue. A D gene is named only where the DNA matches it firmly. Expanded clones get a size class; other rows say once, few or many, or leave the size out.

D gene,clone size,V gene,J gene,CDR3 DNA,CDR3 protein
TRBD1,-,TRBV6-6,TRBJ1-1,TGTGCCAGCAGTACTGGGGACAGGGGGCGAATCACTGAAGCTTTCTTT,CASSTGDRGRITEAFF
TRBD1,-,TRBV2,TRBJ1-2,TGTGCCAGCAGTGAACCACAGGGGGCATTCTATGGCTACACCTTC,CASSEPQGAFYGYTF
-,-,TRBV28,TRBJ2-7,TGTGCCAGCAGCTCCGGACAAAACGAGCAGTACTTC,CASSSGQNEQYF
TRBD1,-,TRBV6-1,TRBJ2-7,TGTGCCAGCAAAACCAGACAGGGGAGCTCCTACGAGCAGTACTTC,CASKTRQGSSYEQYF
-,-,TRBV10-3,TRBJ2-1,TGTGCCATCAGTGATCTTCGGGGGTATAATGAGCAGTTCTTC,CAISDLRGYNEQFF
-,-,TRBV2,TRBJ2-1,TGTGCCAGCAGTTCCGAAGCCGGATGGGGGGTTGTCAATGAGCAGTTCTTC,CASSSEAGWGVVNEQFF
TRBD1,-,TRBV19,TRBJ1-1,TGTGCCAGTAGTATCCGAGCAGGGGGCGCCTATGACACTGAAGCTTTCTTT,CASSIRAGGAYDTEAFF
TRBD1,-,TRBV2,TRBJ1-3,TGTGCCAGCAGTATTCAGGGGGCAACTGGAAACACCATATATTTT,CASSIQGATGNTIYF
-,-,TRBV5-1,TRBJ1-2,TGCGCCAGCAGCTTGTCAGGGAATGGCTACACCTTC,CASSLSGNGYTF
-,-,TRBV7-8,TRBJ1-5,TGTGCCAGCAGCCTCTTACCAGGGGCCTATAGCAATCAGCCCCAGCATTTT,CASSLLPGAYSNQPQHF
-,-,TRBV28,TRBJ1-6,TGTGCCAGCAGTTTCGCGGCAGCGGTTAATTCACCCCTCCACTTT,CASSFAAAVNSPLHF
-,-,TRBV28,TRBJ2-5,TGTGCCAGCAGTTTACCCGCTAGTGGCGCAGAGACCCAGTACTTC,CASSLPASGAETQYF
-,-,TRBV6-5,TRBJ2-2,TGTGCCAGCAGTTACGGACTGGACACCGGGGAGCTGTTTTTT,CASSYGLDTGELFF
-,-,TRBV2,TRBJ1-5,TGTGCCAGCAGTGAGCGACAGGGCAATCAGCCCCAGCATTTT,CASSERQGNQPQHF
-,-,TRBV10-2,TRBJ2-3,TGCGCCAGCAGTGAGTCGTATAGGAGGGGTAGCACAGATACGCAGTATTTT,CASSESYRRGSTDTQYF
TRBD1,-,TRBV7-9,TRBJ2-7,TGTGCCAGCAGCTTAGCGACAGGGCTCAACTACGAGCAGTACTTC,CASSLATGLNYEQYF
-,-,TRBV14,TRBJ2-7,TGTGCCAGCAGCCAAGATGTTGGACAGTCCTACGAGCAGTACTTC,CASSQDVGQSYEQYF
TRBD1,few,TRBV7-2,TRBJ2-1,TGTGCCAGCAGCTTCCGACAGGGGGCCGATGAGCAGTTCTTC,CASSFRQGADEQFF
TRBD1,few,TRBV6-6,TRBJ2-7,TGTGCCAGCAGTCGACAGGGCACCGAAAATTACGAGCAGTACTTC,CASSRQGTENYEQYF
TRBD2,-,TRBV4-3,TRBJ2-3,TGCGCCAGCAGCCAGGCCGGAGGGGCGGGGGGGACAGATACGCAGTATTTT,CASSQAGGAGGTDTQYF
-,-,TRBV6-1,TRBJ2-1,TGTGCCAGCAGTGAACGTGCTGGGGGCGGGAGTTTCCATGAGCAGTTCTTC,CASSERAGGGSFHEQFF
-,-,TRBV28,TRBJ2-1,TGTGCCAGCAAGGGCGGGGAGCCCTACAATGAGCAGTTCTTC,CASKGGEPYNEQFF
-,-,TRBV7-2,TRBJ1-5,TGTGCCAGCAGCTTAGATGCGGGGGCTTATTATCAGCCCCAGCATTTT,CASSLDAGAYYQPQHF
-,-,TRBV6-4,TRBJ1-1,TGTGCCAGCAGTGCACAGCCGAACACTGAAGCTTTCTTT,CASSAQPNTEAFF
-,few,TRBV6-5,TRBJ1-5,TGTGCCAGCACCGCGGGTATCGGGCAGCCCCAGCATTTT,CASTAGIGQPQHF
-,-,TRBV19,TRBJ2-5,TGTGCCAGTAGTACTAGCGAATTGAAGACCCAGTACTTC,CASSTSELKTQYF
TRBD1,-,TRBV7-3,TRBJ2-3,TGTGCCAGCAGACACCGGGACAGGGTCAAAGATACGCAGTATTTT,CASRHRDRVKDTQYF
-,few,TRBV27,TRBJ2-5,TGTGCCAGCAGTTCCCAGGGGCCCCAAGAGACCCAGTACTTC,CASSSQGPQETQYF
TRBD1,few,TRBV6-6,TRBJ1-2,TGTGCCAGCAGCAGGGACAGGGGAGACTATGGCTACACCTTC,CASSRDRGDYGYTF
TRBD1,-,TRBV11-3,TRBJ1-6,TGTGCCAGCAGCCGGGACAGATCGTCACCCCTCCACTTT,CASSRDRSSPLHF
TRBD1,once,TRBV9,TRBJ2-3,TGTGCCAGCAGCGCCGAAGACAGGGGCACAGATACGCAGTATTTT,CASSAEDRGTDTQYF
TRBD2,few,TRBV12-5,TRBJ2-2,TGTGCTAGTGGTCGGGGGGACAACACCGGGGAGCTGTTTTTT,CASGRGDNTGELFF
TRBD1,few,TRBV5-4,TRBJ1-1,TGTGCCAGCAGCCAGACAGGGGGAGAAGCTTTCTTT,CASSQTGGEAFF
TRBD1,-,TRBV28,TRBJ1-2,TGTGCCAGCAGCTCACCGGGACAGGGGGCGGGGGGCTACACCTTC,CASSSPGQGAGGYTF
TRBD2,-,TRBV9,TRBJ2-3,TGTGCCAGCAAACCATGGGGGGAGGGGAGCACAGATACGCAGTATTTT,CASKPWGEGSTDTQYF